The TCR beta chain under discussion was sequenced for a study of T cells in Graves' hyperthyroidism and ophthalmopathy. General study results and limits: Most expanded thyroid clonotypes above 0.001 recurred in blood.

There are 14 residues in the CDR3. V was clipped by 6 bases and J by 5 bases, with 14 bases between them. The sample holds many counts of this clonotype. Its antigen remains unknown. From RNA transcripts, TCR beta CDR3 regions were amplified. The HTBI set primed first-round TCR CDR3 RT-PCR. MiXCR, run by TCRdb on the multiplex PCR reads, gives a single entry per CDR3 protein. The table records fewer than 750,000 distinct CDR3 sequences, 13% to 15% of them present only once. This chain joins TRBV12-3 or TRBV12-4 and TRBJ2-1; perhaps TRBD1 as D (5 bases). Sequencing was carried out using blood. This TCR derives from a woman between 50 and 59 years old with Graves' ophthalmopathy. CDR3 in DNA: TGTGCCAGCAGAATTAGTGGGGCAAACAATGAGCAGTTCTTC. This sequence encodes CASRISGANNEQFF.